This T cell receptor (beta chain) is drawn from a study of T-cell memory formation after mild COVID-19. Study-level information: TCR clusters mostly belonged to single donors. The study, taken as a whole, reports: In pre-infection memory, a portion of responding clones appeared, which suggested that cross-reactive memory joined. From day 15 to 85, contracting clones were balanced between CD4 and CD8, whereas later expanders leaned toward CD4+.

TCRdb fed the 5' RACE reads into MiXCR, producing one record per CDR3 protein. This sample has 130,000 to 150,000 distinct CDR3 sequences; around 21% occur once, and the top ten carry 2% to 2.5%. As to this clonotype: The antigen remains unidentified.

Sequencing was done on a sample of PBMCs or a T cell subset sorted from them (not recorded which). The TCR sequence derives from an adult woman who had mild COVID-19 (a few samples of this study predate the infection). Cell type and time point are not known.

CDR3 residues: CASSLGSGTGATEAFF. For the CDR3, the DNA is TGTGCCAGCAGTTTAGGATCCGGGACAGGGGCCACTGAAGCTTTCTTT. The V and J genes are TRBV12-3 or TRBV12-4 and TRBJ1-1, with TRBD1 identical over 10 bases. After removal of 1 base from V and 4 bases from J, the junction contained 6 bases not matched to a gene. This CDR3 has 16 residues.